The next 4 T cell receptor beta chains were all read from a single sample in a study of cytomegalovirus exposure and HLA in healthy donors listed by TCRdb under 2017. Preparation of the library involved the immunoSEQ multiplex PCR assay. For the multiplex PCR, a mixture combining 60 forward primers for TCR Vbeta segments and 13 reverse primers for TCR Jbeta segments was used. This immuneACCESS table, as held by TCRdb, lists in-frame sequences with V and J called but not all clones. Of the missing ones, under half trace to an unresolved V gene in checked studies; the others have no known cause. This sample holds under 200,000 clones; more than 70% were observed only once. The ten largest clones capture 7.7% of the sample. Sample: PBMCs. The origin of the receptors is a woman in her thirties or forties in good health and CMV-seropositive.

This clone turned up a few times. The V call is TRBV7-9, the J call TRBJ2-7, with D possibly TRBD2 on 6 matching bases. This CDR3 spans 15 amino acids. CDR1 is SEHNR, CDR2 FQNEAQ, per germline (reference sequence). The ends were cut back, 4 bases at V and 6 bases at J, with 19 bases in the middle. DNA for the CDR3: TGTGCCAGCAGCTCACTAGCCAACGATATAGTCGAGCAGTACTTC. Translated: CASSSLANDIVEQYF.

The chain links TRBV7-6 to TRBJ2-2, with D possibly being TRBD2 (6 bases). This CDR3 region has 15 residues. Germline lookup yields CDR1 SGHVS and CDR2 FNYEAQ. V lost 5 bases, J lost 6 bases, and 16 bases lay in between. CDR3 residues: CASSPGTLGAGELFF. In nucleotides, the CDR3 is TGTGCCAGCAGCCCCGGGACTCTAGGGGCCGGGGAGCTGTTTTTT.

The CDR3 nucleotides are TGTGCCAGCAGCTCGGACAGGGGAACCTACGAGCAGTACTTC. Translated: CASSSDRGTYEQYF. The rearrangement links TRBV7-2 to TRBJ2-7, with 9 bases identical to TRBD1. Unmatched junction bases numbered 3, after V lost 4 bases and J lost 2 bases. The germline V gene encodes CDR1 SGHTA and CDR2 FQGNSA. CDR3 length equals 14 residues.

In this sample, this clone turned up a few times. This sequence joins TRBV4-1 and TRBJ2-3; 10 bases line up with TRBD2. Germline V lookup: CDR1 MGHRA, CDR2 YSYEKL. The CDR3 totals 17 residues. V was clipped by 1 base and J by 4 bases; unmatched bases: 8. The CDR3 DNA reads as TGCGCCAGCAGCCAAGCCTTTCCGGGACTAGCGTCAGATACGCAGTATTTT. Its translation: CASSQAFPGLASDTQYF.